What follows describes a single T cell receptor beta chain. V lost 5 bases, J lost 1 base, and 17 bases lay in between. CDR3 length equals 16 residues. The V gene's germline CDR1 is SGHAT and CDR2 FQNNGV. This specimen comes from a study of blood T cells in healthy people across ages. A second PCR, run for 7 to 11 cycles, used a sample-barcoded 5' primer plus a J-beta primer mix. TCRdb called the 5' RACE reads again in MiXCR, with one record for every CDR3 protein. The table includes around 1,500,000 distinct CDR3 sequences, around two fifths detected once. The chain carries TRBV11-2 and TRBJ2-5; D uncertain. Sequencing was carried out using blood. This clonotype was sampled from a woman between 18 and 29 years old in good health. CDR3 amino acids: CASSPTMLGTQETQYF. CDR3 DNA: TGTGCCAGCAGCCCCACGATGTTGGGTACCCAAGAGACCCAGTACTTC.